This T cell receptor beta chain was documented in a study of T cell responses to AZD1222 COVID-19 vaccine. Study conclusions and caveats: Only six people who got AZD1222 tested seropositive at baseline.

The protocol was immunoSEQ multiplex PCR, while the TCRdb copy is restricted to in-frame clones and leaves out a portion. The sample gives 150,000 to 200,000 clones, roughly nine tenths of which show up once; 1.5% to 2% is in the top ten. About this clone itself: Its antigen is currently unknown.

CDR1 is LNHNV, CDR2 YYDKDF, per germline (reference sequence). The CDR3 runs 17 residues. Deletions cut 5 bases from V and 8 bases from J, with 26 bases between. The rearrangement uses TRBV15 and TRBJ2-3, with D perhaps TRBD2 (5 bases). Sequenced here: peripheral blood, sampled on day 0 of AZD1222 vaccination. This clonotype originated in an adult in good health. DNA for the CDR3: TGTGCCACCAGCTCGCCTTACCGAGGACTCCAATCCCGTACGCAGTATTTT. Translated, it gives CATSSPYRGLQSRTQYF.